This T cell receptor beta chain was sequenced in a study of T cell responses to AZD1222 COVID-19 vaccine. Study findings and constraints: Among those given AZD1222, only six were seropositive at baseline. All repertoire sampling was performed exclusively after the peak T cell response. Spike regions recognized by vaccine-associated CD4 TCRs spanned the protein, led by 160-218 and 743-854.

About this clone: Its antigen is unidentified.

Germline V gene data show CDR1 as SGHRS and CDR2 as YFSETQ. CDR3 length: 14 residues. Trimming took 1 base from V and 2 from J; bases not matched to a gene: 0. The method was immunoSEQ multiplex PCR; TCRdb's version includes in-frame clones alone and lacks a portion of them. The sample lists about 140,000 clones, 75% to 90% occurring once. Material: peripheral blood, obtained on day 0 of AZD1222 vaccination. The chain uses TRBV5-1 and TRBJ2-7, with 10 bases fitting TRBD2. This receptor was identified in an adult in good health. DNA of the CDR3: TGCGCCAGCAGCTTGACTAGCGGGGCCTACGAGCAGTACTTC. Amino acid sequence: CASSLTSGAYEQYF. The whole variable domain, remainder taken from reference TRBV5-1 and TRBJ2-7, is KAGVTQTPRYLIKTRGQQVTLSCSPISGHRSVSWYQQTPGQGLQFLFEYFSETQRNKGNFPGRFSGRQFSNSRSEMNVSTLELGDSALYLCASSLTSGAYEQYFGPGTRLTVT.